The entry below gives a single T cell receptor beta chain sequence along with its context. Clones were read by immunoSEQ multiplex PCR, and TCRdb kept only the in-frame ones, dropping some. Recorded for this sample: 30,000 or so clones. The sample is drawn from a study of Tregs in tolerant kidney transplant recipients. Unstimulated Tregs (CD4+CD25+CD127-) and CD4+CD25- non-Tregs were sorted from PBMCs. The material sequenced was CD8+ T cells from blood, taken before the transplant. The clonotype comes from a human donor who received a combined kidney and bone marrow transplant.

The CDR3 loop is CASSGQGYGYTF. The CDR3 bases that were read are TGTGCCAGTTCGGGACAGGGCTATGGC. This rearrangement joins TRBV19 to TRBJ1-2; 9 bases match TRBD1. The CDR3 extends 3 residues past the end of the read, so its final part is completed from the germline J gene. Per the germline V gene, CDR1 is LNHDA and CDR2 is SQIVND (reference sequence). The J segment lost 4 bases and the V segment lost 8 bases, leaving 2 bases of the junction unmatched. The CDR3 is 12 residues long.